This T cell receptor beta chain was obtained from a study of vaccination effects on CD4 cells after COVID-19. About the study: Both of the two convalescent patients gave a sample, one 16 days and one a week before vaccination. Overall study results and limits: Late in the post-vaccination period, infection-induced and vaccine-induced clones underwent marked clonal contraction.

Prior to sequencing, the ViraFEST assay stimulated PBMC with viral peptide pools, which expanded the antigen-specific CD4+ T cells. CD4+ T cells were isolated after around 9 days of culture. From March to December 2020, the person had a SARS-CoV-2 infection that was confirmed by PCR. Approximately 2.1 million PBMC were placed in each well, which was supplemented with roughly 10 IU/ml IL-2 and approximately 10 ug/ml peptides. Trimming left V 3 bases short and J 1 base short, with 19 bases between. There are 18 residues in the CDR3. Germline values: CDR1 KGHDR, CDR2 SFDVKD. Assay used: immunoSEQ multiplex PCR; TCRdb lists only in-frame clones, some missing. The data hold about 26,000 clones, with about 84% observed a single time. This clone was observed once. What it binds is not known.

This sequence originates from a human donor who had a prior SARS-CoV-2 infection. V is TRBV24-1 and J is TRBJ2-3; TRBD1 or TRBD2 may be the D gene (5 bases each). Source: CD4+ T cells from PBMCs cultured with HCoV-NL63 spike peptides, taken before COVID-19 vaccination. CDR3 sequence (DNA): TGTGCCACCAGTGATACGCACTATATCGGGGACGGCACAGATACGCAGTATTTT. Translation gives CATSDTHYIGDGTDTQYF.